The entry below describes one TCR beta chain. Its antigen remains unknown. For the diagnoses, clinical symptoms, serum thyroxine and TRAb, thyroid ultrasound and orbital computed tomography were used. Isolation of PBMCs was performed on 8.5 to 10 ml fresh peripheral blood. Trimming left V 0 bases short and J 2 bases short, with 23 bases between. CDR3 size: 18 residues. The V gene's germline CDR1 is DFQATT and CDR2 SNEGSKA (reference sequence). Amplification targeted TCR beta CDR3 regions from RNA transcripts. During a first-round RT-PCR of the TCR CDR3, the HTBI primer set was used. TCRdb used MiXCR to reprocess the multiplex PCR reads, holding one entry per CDR3 protein. Among tens of thousands of distinct CDR3 sequences listed, about 50% were seen once. The data are from a study of T cells in Graves' hyperthyroidism and ophthalmopathy. Notes on the study in general: Peripheral blood also featured most of the thyroid clonotypes expanded above 0.001. Ophthalmopathy was model-predicted a median 6.5 months pre-onset.

The sequenced sample was blood. The TCR originated in a woman aged 55-69 years with Graves' ophthalmopathy. The chain joins TRBV20-1 to TRBJ2-7; tentatively, D is TRBD1 (7 bases). In nucleotides, the CDR3 is TGCAGTGCTAGAGACCTAGTGGTGGGGGGCCAGGGGGCCTACGAGCAGTACTTC. Its translation: CSARDLVVGGQGAYEQYF.